These 22 T cell receptor beta chains originate from one sample sequenced in a study of T cells in Graves' hyperthyroidism and ophthalmopathy. What was amplified from RNA transcripts were TCR beta CDR3 regions. RT-PCR in the first round (using the HTBI primer set) targeted the TCR CDR3. TCRdb itself ran the multiplex PCR reads through MiXCR, one entry per CDR3 protein. The sample lists under 400,000 distinct CDR3 sequences; 16% were seen once. Specimen: blood. The receptors originated from a man aged 25 to 45 with Graves' hyperthyroidism.

Ten or more counts support this clonotype. The chain couples TRBV2 to TRBJ2-7, with D perhaps TRBD1 (5 bases). The CDR3 has 12 residues. The germline V gene encodes CDR1 SNHLY and CDR2 FYNNEI. Trimming took 5 bases from V and 3 from J, leaving 8 bases between them. The CDR3 DNA sequence: TGTGCCAGCAGTATCCAGGGCTACGAGCAGTACTTC. Translated, it gives CASSIQGYEQYF.

This clonotype showed up many times. The chain recombines TRBV12-3 or TRBV12-4 with TRBJ1-1; a weak D match, TRBD1 (6 bases). The CDR3 extends over 14 amino acids. The V gene lost 6 bases and the J gene lost 7 bases, with 18 bases spanning the gap. CDR3 DNA: TGTGCCAGCAGCCCCCCCCCAGGGGTTGTTGAAGCTTTCTTT. Translated, it gives CASSPPPGVVEAFF.

In this sample, this clonotype turned up many times. The chain links TRBV11-2 to TRBJ1-2; tentatively, D is TRBD1 (6 bases). The CDR3 length is 14 residues. Germline V CDR1 and CDR2: SGHAT, FQNNGV. The germline V and J ends were trimmed by 3 bases and 8 bases, with 16 bases remaining between them. The CDR3 DNA is TGTGCCAGCAGCTTTCGGGGGGCAACAGAAGGCTACACCTTC. Its protein is CASSFRGATEGYTF. Variable domain in full (rest from reference TRBV11-2 and TRBJ1-2): EAGVAQSPRYKIIEKRQSVAFWCNPISGHATLYWYQQILGQGPKLLIQFQNNGVVDDSQLPKDRFSAERLKGVDSTLKIQPAKLEDSAVYLCASSFRGATEGYTFGSGTRLTVV.

This clonotype was observed at least ten times. The genes are TRBV12-3 or TRBV12-4 and TRBJ2-3; 7 bases match TRBD1. The CDR3 spans 17 residues. J gave up 2 bases and V 1 base, and 9 bases lay outside the gene matches. Written as DNA, the CDR3 is TGTGCCAGCAGTTTAGTGCGTGTGGACAGGCCCACAGATACGCAGTATTTT. Protein product: CASSLVRVDRPTDTQYF.

On this clonotype itself: This may be a read error, as it is one base from a much larger clone. The chain has TRBV30 and TRBJ2-5; D is perhaps TRBD1 (6 bases). Germline V lookup: CDR1 GTSNPN, CDR2 SVGIG (reference sequence). CDR3 length: 13 residues. V lost 0 bases and J lost 5, with 10 bases in between. DNA of the CDR3: TGTGCCTGGAGTGTAAAAAGGGGGGAGACCCAGTACTTC. This gives the protein CAWSVKRGETQYF. The variable domain in full, with the rest retrieved from reference TRBV30 and TRBJ2-5, is SQTIHQWPATLVQPVGSPLSLECTVEGTSNPNLYWYRQAAGRGLQLLFYSVGIGQISSEVPQNLSASRPQDRQFILSSKKLLLSDSGFYLCAWSVKRGETQYFGPGTRLLVL.

This clonotype has just a few counts. The genes are TRBV12-5 and TRBJ2-6, with D possibly matching TRBD1 (5 bases). Between the trimmed V and J ends, which lost 6 bases and 1 base, there was a span of 10 bases. The germline V gene encodes CDR1 LGHNT and CDR2 FRNRAP. CDR3 length equals 15 residues. Here the CDR3 DNA reads TGTGCTAGTGGGTTTGGACAATCTGGGGCCAACGTCCTGACTTTC. It codes for CASGFGQSGANVLTF. The full variable domain, its missing parts supplied by reference TRBV12-5 and TRBJ2-6, is DARVTQTPRHKVTEMGQEVTMRCQPILGHNTVFWYRQTMMQGLELLAYFRNRAPLDDSGMPKDRFSAEMPDATLATLKIQPSEPRDSAVYFCASGFGQSGANVLTFGAGSRLTVL.

This clonotype has more than one count but fewer than ten. This chain uses TRBV11-1 with TRBJ2-1, with 14 bases aligning to TRBD2. V shed 5 bases and J 7 bases; nucleotides not matched to a gene: 7. The CDR3 is 16 amino acids. From germline, CDR1 is SGHAT and CDR2 FQDESV (reference sequence). CDR3 in amino acids: CASSPVTSGRENEQFF. In DNA, the CDR3 is TGTGCCAGCAGCCCCGTGACTAGCGGGAGGGAAAATGAGCAGTTCTTC.

This clonotype showed up many times. The genes are TRBV19 and TRBJ2-7, with D possibly being TRBD1 or TRBD2 (5 bases each). Germline V CDR1 and CDR2: LNHDA, SQIVND (reference sequence). The V end was cut by 3 bases, the J end by 0 bases, with 9 bases between. The CDR3 contains 14 residues. The CDR3 here is CASSMGTTSYEQYF. The CDR3 nucleotides read TGTGCCAGTAGTATGGGGACGACCTCCTACGAGCAGTACTTC. The full variable domain, rest sourced from reference TRBV19 and TRBJ2-7, is DGGITQSPKYLFRKEGQNVTLSCEQNLNHDAMYWYRQDPGQGLRLIYYSQIVNDFQKGDIAEGYSVSREKKESFPLTVTSAQKNPTAFYLCASSMGTTSYEQYFGPGTRLTVT.

The chain links TRBV7-8 to TRBJ1-5; 10 nucleotides align to TRBD1. Germline V gene sequence: CDR1 SGHVS, CDR2 FQNEAQ. J lost 6 bases, V lost 9 bases, and 35 bases had no gene match. CDR3 length: 23 residues. The CDR3: CASSNPRDRGGQLGPSGGQPQHF. The DNA for the CDR3 is TGTGCCAGTAGCAACCCCAGGGACAGGGGTGGACAGTTGGGCCCCTCGGGAGGTCAGCCCCAGCATTTT.

This clonotype was seen many times. The chain links TRBV5-1 to TRBJ2-7, with D maybe TRBD1 (6 bases). Germline CDR1 is SGHRS and CDR2 is YFSETQ. CDR3 length: 15 amino acids. The ends were cut back, 4 bases at V and 5 bases at J, with 19 bases in the middle. CDR3 in DNA: TGCGCCAGCAGCCACCCGGGCCAGGGGACCCACGAGCAGTACTTC. Encoded protein: CASSHPGQGTHEQYF.

This chain connects TRBV10-3 to TRBJ2-1; D possibly matches TRBD1 or TRBD2 (6 bases each). The germline CDR1 and CDR2 sequences are ENHRY and SYGVKD. The CDR3 totals 18 residues. Trimming cost V 3 bases and J 4 bases, with 22 bases left between them. Here the CDR3 reads CAISDPKGGRTLYNEQFF. The CDR3 nucleotides are TGTGCCATCAGTGACCCGAAAGGGGGGCGGACCTTATACAATGAGCAGTTCTTC.

Many counts were recorded for this clonotype. V usage is TRBV7-2 and J usage is TRBJ1-2; D is undetermined. V dropped 6 bases and J dropped 2 bases, with 13 bases sitting between them. CDR1 SGHTA and CDR2 FQGNSA come from the germline V gene. The CDR3 extends over 14 amino acids. The CDR3 DNA sequence: TGTGCCAGCAGTTCCCCCCCTGGCAACTATGGCTACACCTTC. Translation: CASSSPPGNYGYTF.

This clonotype was picked up many times. This rearrangement joins TRBV2 to TRBJ1-5; D not certain. V was trimmed by 2 bases and J by 2 bases, leaving 13 bases between them. The CDR3 is 16 amino acids. CDR1 and CDR2 (germline): SNHLY, FYNNEI. The CDR3 sequence is CASSEFLGKGNQPQHF. The CDR3 DNA reads TGTGCCAGCAGTGAATTTCTGGGGAAGGGCAATCAGCCCCAGCATTTT. The full variable domain, its missing parts supplied by reference TRBV2 and TRBJ1-5, is EPEVTQTPSHQVTQMGQEVILRCVPISNHLYFYWYRQILGQKVEFLVSFYNNEISEKSEIFDDQFSVERPDGSNFTLKIRSTKLEDSAMYFCASSEFLGKGNQPQHFGDGTRLSIL.

The sample holds many counts of this clonotype. This chain links TRBV5-1 with TRBJ1-1; D remains unclear. There are 15 residues in the CDR3. From germline, CDR1 is SGHRS and CDR2 YFSETQ. Trimming took 0 bases from V and 5 from J, leaving 14 bases between them. CDR3 loop: CASSLAGGRGTEAFF. For the CDR3, the DNA is TGCGCCAGCAGCTTGGCCGGTGGCCGTGGGACTGAAGCTTTCTTT.

This clonotype was picked up a small number of times. DNA for the CDR3: TGTGCCAGCTTCGGCCACGGTTACAATGAGCAGTTCTTC. It encodes CASFGHGYNEQFF. The chain joins TRBV6-1 to TRBJ2-1; D unclear. The CDR3 sequence is 13 residues long. CDR1 MNHNS and CDR2 SASEGT come from the germline V gene. V was clipped by 8 bases and J by 4 bases, with 12 bases between them.

V is TRBV4-1 and J is TRBJ2-4; 9 nucleotides line up with TRBD2. J lost 0 bases, V lost 3 bases, and 3 bases had no gene match. Germline V gene lookup returns CDR1 MGHRA and CDR2 YSYEKL. This CDR3 spans 16 amino acids. The CDR3 here is CASSHRTSAAKNIQYF. DNA for the CDR3: TGCGCCAGCAGCCATCGGACTAGCGCAGCCAAAAACATTCAGTACTTC.

This clonotype was seen ten or more times. J is TRBJ1-2 and V is TRBV24-1; a possible D gene is TRBD1 (5 bases). V was pared by 3 bases and J by 7 bases, with 11 bases between. CDR3 length: 13 residues. From germline, CDR1 is KGHDR and CDR2 SFDVKD. As DNA, the CDR3 is TGTGCCACCAGTGATACAACGGGACTTGGCTACACCTTC. Protein: CATSDTTGLGYTF.

The chain has TRBV2 and TRBJ1-2, with TRBD1 matching 11 bases. After removal of 2 bases from V and 3 bases from J, the junction contained 2 bases not matched to a gene. Germline-derived CDR1 and CDR2 are SNHLY and FYNNEI. CDR3 length equals 15 residues. Here the CDR3 reads CASSERTGGDYGYTF. The CDR3 nucleotides read TGTGCCAGCAGTGAAAGGACAGGGGGCGACTATGGCTACACCTTC.

This clonotype was detected many times. This rearrangement joins TRBV12-3 or TRBV12-4 to TRBJ2-3; D assignment may be TRBD1 or TRBD2 (6 bases each). This CDR3 region has 19 residues. The V and J ends lost 4 bases and 1 base respectively, with 24 bases between them. CDR3 in amino acids: CASSSPWGAGKGGTDTQYF. In DNA, the CDR3 is TGTGCCAGCAGTTCCCCCTGGGGGGCCGGGAAGGGGGGCACAGATACGCAGTATTTT.

This clonotype has ten or more counts. The V and J genes are TRBV30 and TRBJ2-1; 9 bases align to TRBD2. The germline V gene has CDR1 GTSNPN and CDR2 SVGIG (reference sequence). There are 15 residues in the CDR3. V was pared by 0 bases and J by 4 bases, with 4 bases of the junction left unmatched. CDR3 sequence reads: CAWSVTSGSYNEQFF. For the CDR3, the DNA is TGTGCCTGGAGTGTTACTAGCGGGTCTTACAATGAGCAGTTCTTC.

This clonotype occurred a few times. The rearrangement joins TRBV24-1 to TRBJ2-3, with 7 bases that match TRBD1. V shed 3 bases and J 0 bases; nucleotides not matched to a gene: 20. CDR3 size: 21 residues. Germline V gene lookup returns CDR1 KGHDR and CDR2 SFDVKD. This chain's CDR3 is CATSDPLLRQGSRTSTDTQYF. CDR3 DNA: TGTGCCACCAGTGATCCACTCCTCAGACAGGGCTCCCGTACTAGCACAGATACGCAGTATTTT.

J is TRBJ2-2 and V is TRBV19, with D unclear. The CDR3 is 15 amino acids. The V end was cut by 1 base, the J end by 1 base, with 7 bases between. Germline V gives CDR1 LNHDA, CDR2 SQIVND (reference sequence). CDR3 nucleotides: TGTGCCAGTAGTATAGGGAAATTGAACACCGGGGAGCTGTTTTTT. Its protein product is CASSIGKLNTGELFF. Full variable domain (outside the CDR3, taken from reference TRBV19 and TRBJ2-2): DGGITQSPKYLFRKEGQNVTLSCEQNLNHDAMYWYRQDPGQGLRLIYYSQIVNDFQKGDIAEGYSVSREKKESFPLTVTSAQKNPTAFYLCASSIGKLNTGELFFGEGSRLTVL.